The clone carrying this T cell receptor beta chain was observed many times. Its specificity is unknown. The CDR3 contains 15 residues. The germline gives CDR1 DFQATT, CDR2 SNEGSKA (reference sequence). Trimming removed 3 bases from V and 0 bases from J, with 14 bases in between. Molecular barcoded adaptors covering alpha/delta and beta/gamma chains were used on 400 ng RNA. MiXCR, applied by TCRdb to the reads, yields one record per CDR3 protein. The table has 35,000 to 40,000 distinct CDR3 sequences, 12% to 15% seen once; the top ten hold around 26%. This entry belongs to a study of read filtering for tumor transcriptome and immune sequencing. Study overall: R-ISS stage counts were eight or nine for I, 16 for II, about seven for III.

Study-wide points: Approximately 80% of IR-seq clonotypes had one read, totaling around 3.3% of reads; RNA-seq: about 70% and 40%. Sorted CD138-negative bone marrow cells were not purified T cells.

Bone marrow was sampled from every patient at the time of active disease. The sample comprised a population of CD138-negative cells sorted from bone marrow. This chain joins TRBV20-1 and TRBJ1-1; TRBD1 might be the D (5 bases). The receptor was derived from a donor aged 40 or older with multiple myeloma. The CDR3 protein is CSASGGAPMNTEAFF. The CDR3 DNA follows: TGCAGTGCTAGCGGCGGGGCCCCAATGAACACTGAAGCTTTCTTT.